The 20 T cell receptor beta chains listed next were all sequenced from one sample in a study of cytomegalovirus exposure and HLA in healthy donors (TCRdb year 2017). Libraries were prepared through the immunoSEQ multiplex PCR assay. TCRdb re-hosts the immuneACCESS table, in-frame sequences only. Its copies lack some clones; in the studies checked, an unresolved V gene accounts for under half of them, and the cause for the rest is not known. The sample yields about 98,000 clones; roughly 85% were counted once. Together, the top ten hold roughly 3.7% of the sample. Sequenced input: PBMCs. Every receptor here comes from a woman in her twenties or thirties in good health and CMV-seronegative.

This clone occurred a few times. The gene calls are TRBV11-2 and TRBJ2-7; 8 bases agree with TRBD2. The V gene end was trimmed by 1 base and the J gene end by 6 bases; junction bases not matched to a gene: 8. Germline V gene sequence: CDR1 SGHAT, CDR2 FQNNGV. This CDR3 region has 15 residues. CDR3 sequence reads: CASSLAGGPWIEQYF. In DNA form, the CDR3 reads TGTGCCAGCAGCTTAGCGGGAGGGCCATGGATCGAGCAGTACTTC. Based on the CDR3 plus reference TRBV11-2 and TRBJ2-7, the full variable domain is EAGVAQSPRYKIIEKRQSVAFWCNPISGHATLYWYQQILGQGPKLLIQFQNNGVVDDSQLPKDRFSAERLKGVDSTLKIQPAKLEDSAVYLCASSLAGGPWIEQYFGPGTRLTVT.

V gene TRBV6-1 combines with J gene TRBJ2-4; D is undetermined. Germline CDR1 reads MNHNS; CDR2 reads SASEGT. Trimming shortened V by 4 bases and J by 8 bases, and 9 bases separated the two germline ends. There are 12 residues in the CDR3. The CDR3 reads CASSALMHIQYF. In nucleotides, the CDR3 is TGTGCCAGCAGTGCACTTATGCACATTCAGTACTTC.

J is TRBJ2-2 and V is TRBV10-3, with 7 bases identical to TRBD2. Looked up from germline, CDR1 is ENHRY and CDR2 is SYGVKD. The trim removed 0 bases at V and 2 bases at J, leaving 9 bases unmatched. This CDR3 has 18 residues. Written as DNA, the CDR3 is TGTGCCATCAGTGAGTCCCAGGCCAGCGGGATAAACACCGGGGAGCTGTTTTTT. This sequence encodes CAISESQASGINTGELFF.

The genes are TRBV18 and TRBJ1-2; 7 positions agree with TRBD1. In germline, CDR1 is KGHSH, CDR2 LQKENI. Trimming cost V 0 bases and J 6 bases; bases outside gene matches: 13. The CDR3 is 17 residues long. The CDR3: CASSPPWGQSQGDGYTF. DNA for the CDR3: TGTGCCAGCTCACCACCGTGGGGACAGAGTCAAGGCGATGGCTACACCTTC.

DNA of the CDR3: TGCAGCGTTGATTTAGGCCTTCAGGGATACGAGCAGTACTTC. As protein: CSVDLGLQGYEQYF. The rearrangement uses TRBV29-1 and TRBJ2-7, with D tentatively TRBD1 (5 bases). V was clipped by 3 bases and J by 4 bases, with 16 bases between them. Germline values: CDR1 SQVTM, CDR2 ANQGSEA. CDR3 length equals 14 residues.

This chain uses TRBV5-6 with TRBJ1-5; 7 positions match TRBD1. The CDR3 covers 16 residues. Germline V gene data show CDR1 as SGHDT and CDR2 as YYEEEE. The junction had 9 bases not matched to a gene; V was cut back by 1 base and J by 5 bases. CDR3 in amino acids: CASSLSIGQAHQPQHF. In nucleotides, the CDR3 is TGTGCCAGCAGCTTGAGTATTGGACAGGCCCATCAGCCCCAGCATTTT.

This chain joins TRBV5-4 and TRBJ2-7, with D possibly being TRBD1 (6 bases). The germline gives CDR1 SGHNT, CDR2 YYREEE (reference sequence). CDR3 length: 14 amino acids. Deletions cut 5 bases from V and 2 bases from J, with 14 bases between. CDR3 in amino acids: CASSLIGGPYEQYF. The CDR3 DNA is TGTGCCAGCAGTCTTATAGGGGGACCCTACGAGCAGTACTTC.

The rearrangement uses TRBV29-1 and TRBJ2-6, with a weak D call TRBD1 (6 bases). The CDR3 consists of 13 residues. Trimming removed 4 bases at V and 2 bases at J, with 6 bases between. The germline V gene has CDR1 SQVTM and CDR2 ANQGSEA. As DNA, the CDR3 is TGCAGCGTTGGGACAGCTGGGGCCAACGTCCTGACTTTC. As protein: CSVGTAGANVLTF. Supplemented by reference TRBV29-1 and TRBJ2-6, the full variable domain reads SAVISQKPSRDICQRGTSLTIQCQVDSQVTMMFWYRQQPGQSLTLIATANQGSEATYESGFVIDKFPISRPNLTFSTLTVSNMSPEDSSIYLCSVGTAGANVLTFGAGSRLTVL.

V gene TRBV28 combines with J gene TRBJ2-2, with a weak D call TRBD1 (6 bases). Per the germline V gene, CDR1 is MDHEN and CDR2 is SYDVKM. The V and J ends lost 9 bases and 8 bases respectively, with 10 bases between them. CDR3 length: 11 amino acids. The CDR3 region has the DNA TGTGCCAGTCAGGGGTTTGGGGAGCTGTTTTTT. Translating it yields CASQGFGELFF.

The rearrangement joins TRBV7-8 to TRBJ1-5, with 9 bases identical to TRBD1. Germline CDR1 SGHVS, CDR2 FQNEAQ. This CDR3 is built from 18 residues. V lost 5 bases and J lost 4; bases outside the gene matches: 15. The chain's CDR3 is CASSPHLLPTGGNQPQHF. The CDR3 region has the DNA TGTGCCAGCAGCCCCCATCTTTTGCCGACAGGGGGGAATCAGCCCCAGCATTTT.

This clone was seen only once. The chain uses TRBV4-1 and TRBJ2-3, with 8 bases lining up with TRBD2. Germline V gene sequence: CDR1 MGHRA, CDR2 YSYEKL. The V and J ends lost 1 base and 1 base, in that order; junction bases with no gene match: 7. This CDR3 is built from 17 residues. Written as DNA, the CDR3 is TGCGCCAGCAGCCAAGGTAGCGGGGACTCGGGCACAGATACGCAGTATTTT. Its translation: CASSQGSGDSGTDTQYF.

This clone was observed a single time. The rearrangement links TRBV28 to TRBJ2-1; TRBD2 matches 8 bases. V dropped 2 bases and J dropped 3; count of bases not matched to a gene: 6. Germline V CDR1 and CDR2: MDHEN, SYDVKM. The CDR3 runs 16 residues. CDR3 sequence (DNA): TGTGCCAGCAGTTTACCTCTCGCGGGAGGCTACAATGAGCAGTTCTTC. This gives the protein CASSLPLAGGYNEQFF.

For the CDR3, the DNA is TGCAGCGCCTCACCCGGGGTTAGCGAGCAGTACTTC. It encodes CSASPGVSEQYF. The gene calls are TRBV29-1 and TRBJ2-7, with a weak D call TRBD2 (5 bases). The CDR3 is 12 residues long. V lost 7 bases, J lost 6 bases, and 16 bases lay in between. Germline CDR1 is SQVTM and CDR2 is ANQGSEA.

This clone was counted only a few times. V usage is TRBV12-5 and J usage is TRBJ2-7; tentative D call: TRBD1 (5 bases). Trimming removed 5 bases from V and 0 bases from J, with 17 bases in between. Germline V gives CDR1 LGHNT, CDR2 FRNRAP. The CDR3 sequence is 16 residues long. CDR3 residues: CASGRPSGPLSYEQYF. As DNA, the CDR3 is TGTGCTAGTGGTAGACCCTCAGGGCCACTCTCCTACGAGCAGTACTTC.

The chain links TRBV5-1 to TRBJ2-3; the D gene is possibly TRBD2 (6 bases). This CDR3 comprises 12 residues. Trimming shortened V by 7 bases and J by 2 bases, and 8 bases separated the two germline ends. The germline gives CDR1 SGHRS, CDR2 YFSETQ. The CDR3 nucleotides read TGCGCCAGCTCGCGGGACACAGATACGCAGTATTTT. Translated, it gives CASSRDTDTQYF.

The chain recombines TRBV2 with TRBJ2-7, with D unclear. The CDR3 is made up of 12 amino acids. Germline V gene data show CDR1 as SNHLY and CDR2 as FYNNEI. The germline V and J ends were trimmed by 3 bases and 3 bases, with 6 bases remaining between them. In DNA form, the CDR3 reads TGTGCCAGCAGTGATGGCCGCTACGAGCAGTACTTC. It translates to CASSDGRYEQYF.

CDR3 region: CASSPSGGFGTEAFF. The CDR3 coding sequence is TGTGCCAGCAGCCCTAGTGGGGGCTTTGGCACTGAAGCTTTCTTT. The V gene is TRBV5-4, the J gene TRBJ1-1; perhaps TRBD1 as D (6 bases). The CDR3 is 15 amino acids. Trimming took off 4 bases at V and 4 bases at J, with 17 bases between the two ends. The V gene's germline CDR1 is SGHNT and CDR2 YYREEE (reference sequence).

The DNA of the CDR3 is TGCGCCAGCAGCCAAGATGATAAGACTATTGTAGATACGCAGTATTTT. Translated: CASSQDDKTIVDTQYF. The rearrangement uses TRBV4-3 and TRBJ2-3; a weak D match, TRBD2 (5 bases). V shed 0 bases and J shed 5 bases, with 15 bases lying between them. CDR1 is LGHNA, CDR2 YSLEER, per germline. CDR3 length equals 16 residues.

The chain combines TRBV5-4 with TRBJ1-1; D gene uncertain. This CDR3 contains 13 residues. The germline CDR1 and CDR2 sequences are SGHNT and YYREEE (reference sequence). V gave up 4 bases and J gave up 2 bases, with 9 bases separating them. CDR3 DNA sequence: TGTGCCAGCAGCACCGGGTCTAACACTGAAGCTTTCTTT. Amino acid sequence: CASSTGSNTEAFF.

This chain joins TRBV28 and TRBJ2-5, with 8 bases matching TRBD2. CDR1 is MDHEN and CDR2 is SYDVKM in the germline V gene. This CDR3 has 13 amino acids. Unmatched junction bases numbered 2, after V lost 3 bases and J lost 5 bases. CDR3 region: CASSLAGGETQYF. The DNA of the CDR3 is TGTGCCAGCAGTTTGGCGGGGGGCGAGACCCAGTACTTC.